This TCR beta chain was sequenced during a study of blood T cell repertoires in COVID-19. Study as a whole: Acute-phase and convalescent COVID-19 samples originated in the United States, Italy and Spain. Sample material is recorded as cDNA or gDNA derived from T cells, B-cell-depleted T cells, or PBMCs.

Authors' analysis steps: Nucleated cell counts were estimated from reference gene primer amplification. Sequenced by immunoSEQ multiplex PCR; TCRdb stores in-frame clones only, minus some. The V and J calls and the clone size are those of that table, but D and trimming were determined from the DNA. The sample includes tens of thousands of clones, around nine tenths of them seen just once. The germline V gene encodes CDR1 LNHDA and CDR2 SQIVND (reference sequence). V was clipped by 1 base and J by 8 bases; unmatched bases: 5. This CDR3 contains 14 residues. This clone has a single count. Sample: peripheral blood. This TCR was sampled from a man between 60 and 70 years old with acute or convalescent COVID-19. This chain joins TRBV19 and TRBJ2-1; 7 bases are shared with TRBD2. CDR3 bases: TGTGCCAGTAGTATAGGGGGAGGGAGGGATGAGCAGTTCTTC. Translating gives CASSIGGGRDEQFF. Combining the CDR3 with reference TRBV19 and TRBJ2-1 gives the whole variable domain DGGITQSPKYLFRKEGQNVTLSCEQNLNHDAMYWYRQDPGQGLRLIYYSQIVNDFQKGDIAEGYSVSREKKESFPLTVTSAQKNPTAFYLCASSIGGGRDEQFFGPGTRLTVL.